The 5 T cell receptor beta chains in this list originate from one sample, sequenced in a study of OX40 agonist ivuxolimab in advanced cancers. Method: immunoSEQ multiplex PCR; TCRdb's copy keeps in-frame clones and lacks some. The sample contains about 28,000 clones, approximately 81% of which appear only once. Specimen: CD4+ or CD8+ T cells sorted from blood, collected in a trial of the OX40 agonist ivuxolimab. These receptor sequences come from an adult with an advanced solid tumor such as melanoma, head and neck, liver or kidney cancer.

This clone has just a few counts. The chain links TRBV11-2 to TRBJ2-7; 7 bases are a match to TRBD2. The V gene end was trimmed by 2 bases and the J gene end by 3 bases; junction bases not matched to a gene: 10. This CDR3 region has 16 residues. Germline lookup yields CDR1 SGHAT and CDR2 FQNNGV. The CDR3 spells CASSLSHGTTGYEQYF. CDR3 coding DNA: TGTGCCAGCAGCTTATCCCATGGGACTACCGGCTACGAGCAGTACTTC.

The chain links TRBV13 to TRBJ2-7, with no clear D. V lost 0 bases, J lost 3 bases, and 12 bases lay in between. The CDR3 is made up of 15 amino acids. Germline V gene data show CDR1 as PRHDT and CDR2 as FYEKMQ (reference sequence). In nucleotides, the CDR3 is TGTGCCAGCAGCTTAGGAATCGCGGAAGTCTACGAGCAGTACTTC. Translating it yields CASSLGIAEVYEQYF.

The table lists this clone with a few counts. The chain links TRBV15 to TRBJ2-4, with D possibly called TRBD1 or TRBD2 (5 bases each). This CDR3 has 15 residues. Trimming cost V 3 bases and J 7 bases, with 16 bases left between them. Germline loops: CDR1 LNHNV, CDR2 YYDKDF (reference sequence). This chain's CDR3 is CATSRGTAIQNIQYF. CDR3 DNA sequence: TGTGCCACCAGCAGGGGGACGGCCATCCAGAACATTCAGTACTTC.

The CDR3 sequence is CASSLSASGRNEQFF. The CDR3 coding sequence is TGTGCCAGCAGCTTATCGGCTAGCGGGAGAAATGAGCAGTTCTTC. V gene TRBV5-6 combines with J gene TRBJ2-1; 10 bases align to TRBD2. J was trimmed by 7 bases and V by 2 bases; bases with no gene match: 6. The CDR3 is made up of 15 amino acids. Germline V gene sequence: CDR1 SGHDT, CDR2 YYEEEE.

The chain carries TRBV19 and TRBJ2-1; no definite D call. Deletions cut 2 bases from V and 5 bases from J, with 4 bases between. The CDR3 is 12 residues long. CDR1 is LNHDA, CDR2 SQIVND, per germline (reference sequence). CDR3 DNA sequence: TGTGCCAGTAGTATAAACCACAATGAGCAGTTCTTC. Protein sequence: CASSINHNEQFF.